These 13 T cell receptor beta chains came from one sample sequenced in a study of blood T cell repertoires in COVID-19. Assay used: immunoSEQ multiplex PCR; TCRdb lists only in-frame clones, some missing. The table shows about 360,000 clones, with around 87% occurring only once. The sample comprised peripheral blood. These receptors were taken from a human donor in a cohort sampled during active COVID-19.

This chain uses TRBV11-3 with TRBJ2-5, with D possibly matching TRBD2 (5 bases). The germline V gene encodes CDR1 SGHNT and CDR2 YENEEA. The CDR3 has 14 amino acids. The V and J ends lost 5 bases and 4 bases respectively, with 14 bases between them. The CDR3 nucleotides read TGTGCCAGCAGCCCAGGTGCCGGGATAGAGACCCAGTACTTC. Amino acid sequence: CASSPGAGIETQYF.

The chain has TRBV5-1 and TRBJ2-3; TRBD1 matches at 8 bases. Germline assignment: CDR1 SGHRS and CDR2 YFSETQ. V shed 1 base and J 9 bases; nucleotides not matched to a gene: 10. The CDR3 is made up of 15 amino acids. As DNA, the CDR3 is TGCGCCAGCAGCTTGCTACAGGGGGAGGCCAGCACGCAGTATTTT. Translating it yields CASSLLQGEASTQYF.

CDR3 sequence (DNA): TGTGCCAGCAGCTCTACAGGTACTGAAGCTTTCTTT. This sequence encodes CASSSTGTEAFF. The rearrangement joins TRBV11-2 to TRBJ1-1; TRBD1 is a possible D gene (5 bases). Looked up from germline, CDR1 is SGHAT and CDR2 is FQNNGV. This CDR3 has 12 residues. The V gene lost 4 bases and the J gene lost 5 bases, with 8 bases spanning the gap.

The rearrangement joins TRBV15 to TRBJ2-3, with unresolved D. Trimming removed 0 bases from V and 5 bases from J, with 12 bases in between. The CDR3 consists of 15 residues. Germline CDR1 and CDR2: LNHNV and YYDKDF (reference sequence). CDR3 sequence: CATSRDPSVGDTQYF. The CDR3 coding sequence is TGTGCCACCAGCAGAGATCCCAGCGTGGGAGATACGCAGTATTTT. The variable domain in full, with the rest retrieved from reference TRBV15 and TRBJ2-3, is DAMVIQNPRYQVTQFGKPVTLSCSQTLNHNVMYWYQQKSSQAPKLLFHYYDKDFNNEADTPDNFQSRRPNTSFCFLDIRSPGLGDTAMYLCATSRDPSVGDTQYFGPGTRLTVL.

The rearrangement links TRBV2 to TRBJ2-5; 11 bases line up with TRBD2. This CDR3 contains 19 residues. The germline V gene encodes CDR1 SNHLY and CDR2 FYNNEI. V lost 4 bases to trimming and J lost 2 bases; unmatched junction nucleotides: 15. CDR3 sequence (DNA): TGTGCCAGCAGTGTCGGGTTACTAGCGGGAGTGAGGAATCAAGAGACCCAGTACTTC. Translated: CASSVGLLAGVRNQETQYF.

The chain is built from TRBV6-2 or TRBV6-3 and TRBJ1-2; 9 nucleotides agree with TRBD1. Germline CDR1 is MNHEY and CDR2 is SVGEGT. The CDR3 runs to 17 residues. V dropped 2 bases and J dropped 1; count of bases not matched to a gene: 8. CDR3 in DNA: TGTGCCAGCAGTTACGGAGGACAGGGGATGGATAACTATGGCTACACCTTC. It yields the protein CASSYGGQGMDNYGYTF.

The J gene is TRBJ2-1, the V gene TRBV4-1; 13 bases fit TRBD2. CDR1 and CDR2 from the germline V gene are MGHRA and YSYEKL. The V segment lost 3 bases and the J segment 7 bases; nucleotides outside the gene matches: 12. The CDR3 has 18 amino acids. CDR3: CASSHGALRLAGGNEQFF. DNA for the CDR3: TGCGCCAGCAGCCATGGGGCCCTCAGACTAGCGGGAGGAAATGAGCAGTTCTTC.

Written as DNA, the CDR3 is TGTGCCAGCAGCCCGGGTAGGGCTAGCGGTAACAATGAGCAGTTCTTC. This translates into CASSPGRASGNNEQFF. The gene calls are TRBV3-1 (or the pseudogene TRBV3-2) and TRBJ2-1; 7 nucleotides align to TRBD2. From germline, CDR1 is LGHDT and CDR2 YNNKEL (reference sequence). CDR3 length: 16 amino acids. With 4 bases clipped from V and 5 bases from J, the junction kept 11 bases outside the gene matches.

This chain links TRBV5-5 with TRBJ1-5; 8 nucleotides match TRBD1. The CDR3 has 15 amino acids. The germline V gene has CDR1 SGHKS and CDR2 YYEKEE (reference sequence). V shed 5 bases, J shed 2 bases, and the junction held 6 bases outside the gene matches. CDR3 in amino acids: CASREGQVRNQPQHF. Written as DNA, the CDR3 is TGTGCCAGCAGAGAGGGACAGGTTCGCAATCAGCCCCAGCATTTT.

This rearrangement joins TRBV5-1 to TRBJ2-1, with a weak D call TRBD1 (6 bases). CDR1 and CDR2 from the germline V gene are SGHRS and YFSETQ. The CDR3 spans 13 residues. The V end lost 0 bases, the J end lost 10 bases, and 11 bases lay between the germline ends. CDR3 residues: CASSLEDSPEQFF. The CDR3 DNA is TGCGCCAGCAGCTTGGAGGACAGCCCCGAGCAGTTCTTC.

The chain carries TRBV25-1 and TRBJ1-5; D call uncertain. The germline V gene has CDR1 MGHDK and CDR2 SYGVNS. The CDR3 totals 14 residues. Trimming cost V 3 bases and J 1 base, with 7 bases left between them. The CDR3 nucleotides are TGTGCCAGCAGTGACGAGTGGAGCAATCAGCCCCAGCATTTT. This encodes CASSDEWSNQPQHF. The complete variable domain, with remaining parts taken from reference TRBV25-1 and TRBJ1-5, reads EADIYQTPRYLVIGTGKKITLECSQTMGHDKMYWYQQDPGMELHLIHYSYGVNSTEKGDLSSESTVSRIRTEHFPLTLESARPSHTSQYLCASSDEWSNQPQHFGDGTRLSIL.

The V and J genes are TRBV18 and TRBJ2-5; 9 positions match TRBD2. The CDR3 runs to 16 residues. V gave up 4 bases and J gave up 6 bases; unmatched junction bases: 12. Germline values: CDR1 KGHSH, CDR2 LQKENI. The CDR3 is CASSLGSSGGRQTQYF. The CDR3, as DNA: TGTGCCAGCTCACTCGGCTCCAGCGGGGGGCGTCAGACCCAGTACTTC.

This clone was seen just once. V and J are TRBV7-3 and TRBJ2-1, with D unclear. CDR1 is SGHTA, CDR2 FQGTGA, per germline. This CDR3 is 13 amino acids long. The V and J ends lost 8 bases and 6 bases respectively, with 14 bases between them. CDR3 protein: CASYARSGNEQFF. DNA of the CDR3: TGTGCCAGCTACGCTAGGAGTGGCAATGAGCAGTTCTTC.